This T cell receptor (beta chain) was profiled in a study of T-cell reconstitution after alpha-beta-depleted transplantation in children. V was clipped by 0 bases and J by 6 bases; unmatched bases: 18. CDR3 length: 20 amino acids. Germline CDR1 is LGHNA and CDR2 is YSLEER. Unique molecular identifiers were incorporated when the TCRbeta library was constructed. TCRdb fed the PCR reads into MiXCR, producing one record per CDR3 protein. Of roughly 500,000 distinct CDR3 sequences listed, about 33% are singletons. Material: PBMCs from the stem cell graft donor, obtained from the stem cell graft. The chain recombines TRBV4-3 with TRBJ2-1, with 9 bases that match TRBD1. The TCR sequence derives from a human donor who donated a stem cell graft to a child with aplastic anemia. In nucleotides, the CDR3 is TGCGCCAGCAGCCAAGATCGTATGAGGGACCCGGGACAGGGCTTCAATGAGCAGTTCTTC. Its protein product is CASSQDRMRDPGQGFNEQFF.